This entry is about one TCR beta chain. The antigen remains undetermined. One end of the junction is discordant with germline, which a read error may explain. The length of the CDR3 is 14 residues. The sample is drawn from a study of blood T cells in healthy people across ages. As for the study in general: Capture by template switching was about one barcoded beta molecule per two T cells. Study results and caveats: The recorded TCR beta diversity per million T cells decreased in a roughly linear manner with age.

A sample-barcoded 5' primer and a J-beta primer mix were used in a second PCR of about 7 to 12 cycles. The template-switch adaptor was a 5' adaptor with 12 random nucleotides. It tagged each cDNA molecule. Any given sample supplied a minimum of 3 million CDR3-containing paired-end reads. One entry per CDR3 protein, called by TCRdb with MiXCR from the 5' RACE reads. Here the sample spans 650,000 to 1,000,000 distinct CDR3 sequences, roughly 35% being singletons. The specimen was blood. The V call is TRBV12-3 or TRBV12-4, the J call TRBJ1-4, with D unclear. The receptor was isolated from a man between 18 and 29 years old in good health. The DNA for the CDR3 is TGTGCCAGCCGGAGAACCCTCGGGTATGAAAAACGGTTTTTT. Its translation: CASRRTLGYEKRFF.